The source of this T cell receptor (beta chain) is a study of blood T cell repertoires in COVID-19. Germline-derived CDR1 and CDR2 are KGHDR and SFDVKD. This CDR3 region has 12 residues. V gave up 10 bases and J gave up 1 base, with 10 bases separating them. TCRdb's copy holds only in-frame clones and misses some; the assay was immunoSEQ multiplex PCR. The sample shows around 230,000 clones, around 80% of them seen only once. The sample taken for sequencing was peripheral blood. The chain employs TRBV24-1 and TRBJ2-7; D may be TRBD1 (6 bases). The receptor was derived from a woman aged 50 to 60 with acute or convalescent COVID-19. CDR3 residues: CATQGSSYEQYF. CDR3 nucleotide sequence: TGTGCCACGCAGGGGTCGTCCTACGAGCAGTACTTC.